What follows are 10 T cell receptor beta chains derived from one specimen sequenced in a study of T-cell memory formation after mild COVID-19. A single record per CDR3 protein comes from TCRdb applying MiXCR to the 5' RACE reads. The data contain roughly 350,000 distinct CDR3 sequences, 25% to 30% of them singletons. The sample consisted of PBMCs or a T cell subset sorted from them (not recorded which). The receptors were sampled from an adult woman who had mild COVID-19 (a few samples of this study predate the infection). Cell type and time point are not known.

The chain joins TRBV18 to TRBJ1-1; D uncertain. Germline V gene sequence: CDR1 KGHSH, CDR2 LQKENI. V lost 6 bases and J lost 3, with 14 bases in between. This CDR3 has 14 residues. This CDR3 is CASSRQAADTEAFF. DNA for the CDR3: TGTGCCAGCTCCCGACAAGCCGCTGACACTGAAGCTTTCTTT.

The genes are TRBV12-3 or TRBV12-4 and TRBJ2-1; the match to TRBD2 covers 13 bases. This CDR3 comprises 14 residues. Trimming removed 5 bases from V and 15 bases from J; junction bases left unmatched: 10. The CDR3, as DNA: TGTGCCAGCAGTCCCGGGACTAGCGGGACAGTGCGGTTCTTC. Translated: CASSPGTSGTVRFF.

This clonotype was seen repeatedly, ten times or more. The V call is TRBV7-9, the J call TRBJ2-7; TRBD2 matches at 8 bases. CDR3 size: 14 residues. Germline assignment: CDR1 SEHNR and CDR2 FQNEAQ (reference sequence). J gave up 7 bases and V 7 bases, and 12 bases lay outside the gene matches. CDR3 sequence reads: CASTPPAGVHEQYF. CDR3 in DNA: TGTGCCAGCACCCCCCCAGCGGGAGTTCATGAGCAGTACTTC.

This clonotype was counted between two and nine times. V gene TRBV7-3 combines with J gene TRBJ2-1; 7 nucleotides match TRBD1. Germline CDR1 is SGHTA and CDR2 is FQGTGA. This CDR3 is 13 amino acids long. With V trimmed by 5 bases and J by 9 bases, 7 bases remained unmatched. The CDR3 sequence: CASSNRQGGEQFF. The CDR3, as DNA: TGTGCCAGCAGCAATAGACAGGGCGGTGAGCAGTTCTTC.

The V gene is TRBV7-8, the J gene TRBJ2-1; 11 nucleotides line up with TRBD2. The length of the CDR3 is 15 residues. Germline V gene data show CDR1 as SGHVS and CDR2 as FQNEAQ. Losses at the gene ends were 3 bases for V and 8 bases for J; bases not matched to a gene: 6. The CDR3 loop reads CASSFTSGGSDEQFF. CDR3 coding DNA: TGTGCCAGCAGCTTTACTAGCGGGGGAAGCGATGAGCAGTTCTTC.

This chain joins TRBV27 and TRBJ2-2; D call uncertain. From germline, CDR1 is MNHEY and CDR2 SMNVEV (reference sequence). Trimming cost V 3 bases and J 4 bases, with 9 bases left between them. CDR3 length: 14 residues. DNA of the CDR3: TGTGCCAGCAGTTTGCCGGGTCTCACCGGGGAGCTGTTTTTT. Its protein product is CASSLPGLTGELFF.

This rearrangement joins TRBV12-3 or TRBV12-4 to TRBJ2-1; 11 bases align to TRBD2. V shed 5 bases, J shed 6 bases, and the junction held 6 bases outside the gene matches. This CDR3 is 15 amino acids long. CDR3 DNA: TGTGCCAGCAGTGAGACTAGCGGGGCACTCAATGAGCAGTTCTTC. The encoded protein is CASSETSGALNEQFF.

In this sample, this clonotype turned up a few times. The rearrangement uses TRBV12-3 or TRBV12-4 and TRBJ1-1; 7 nucleotides line up with TRBD1. The V and J ends lost 2 bases and 13 bases, in that order; junction bases with no gene match: 13. There are 14 residues in the CDR3. The CDR3 nucleotides read TGTGCCAGCAGTTTATCGGGCACAGGGGCGGCAGATTTCTTT. Translating gives CASSLSGTGAADFF.

This clonotype was seen more than once but under ten times. This chain uses TRBV2 with TRBJ2-2, with TRBD2 matching over 11 bases. Germline CDR1 reads SNHLY; CDR2 reads FYNNEI. Trimming at V came to 6 bases and at J to 5 bases, leaving 8 bases not matched to a gene. This CDR3 has 16 amino acids. The CDR3 protein is CASSPLAGVGTGELFF. In DNA form, the CDR3 reads TGTGCCAGCAGCCCACTAGCGGGAGTTGGAACCGGGGAGCTGTTTTTT.

The J gene is TRBJ2-7, the V gene TRBV4-3; D remains ambiguous. Germline CDR1 LGHNA, CDR2 YSLEER. The V end was cut by 0 bases, the J end by 1 base, with 4 bases between. The CDR3 sequence is 13 residues long. CDR3: CASSQDESYEQYF. The CDR3 DNA reads TGCGCCAGCAGCCAAGATGAGTCCTACGAGCAGTACTTC.